This TCR beta chain was obtained from a study of radiotherapy plus CTLA-4 blockade in lung cancer. Study-wide points: Peripheral blood showed expansion of tumor-derived TCR clones after radiotherapy and ipilimumab.

Of note for this clone: The antigen remains undetermined.

People whose metastatic non-small-cell lung cancer was chemo-refractory got focal radiation along with CTLA-4 blockade by ipilimumab. CDR1 is WSHSY, CDR2 SAAADI, per germline. V lost 2 bases, J lost 0 bases, and 5 bases lay in between. The CDR3 has 15 amino acids. Profiling relied on immunoSEQ multiplex PCR, and the TCRdb table lists in-frame clones only, not all of them. Of 20,000 or so clones detected, about 83% appear once; the ten largest clones hold 23%. This receptor was obtained from a human donor with non-small cell lung cancer whose response to radiotherapy plus ipilimumab could not be evaluated. The V call is TRBV10-2, the J call TRBJ2-6; a possible D gene is TRBD1 (5 bases). The source material was peripheral blood, sampled from a patient treated with radiotherapy plus ipilimumab. CDR3 sequence reads: CASSEQGSGANVLTF. CDR3 nucleotide sequence: TGCGCCAGCAGTGAGCAGGGCTCTGGGGCCAACGTCCTGACTTTC.